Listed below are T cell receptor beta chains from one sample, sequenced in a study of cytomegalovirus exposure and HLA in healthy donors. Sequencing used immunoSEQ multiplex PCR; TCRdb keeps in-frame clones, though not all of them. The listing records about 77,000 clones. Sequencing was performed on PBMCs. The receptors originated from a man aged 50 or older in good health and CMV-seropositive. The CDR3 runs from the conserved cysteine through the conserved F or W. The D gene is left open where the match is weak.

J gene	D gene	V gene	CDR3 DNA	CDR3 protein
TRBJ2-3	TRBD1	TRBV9	TGTGCCAGCAGCCATCGGGACAGGGGGCCGACAGATACGCAGTATTTT	CASSHRDRGPTDTQYF
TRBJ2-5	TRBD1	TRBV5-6	TGTGCCAGCAGTTTTTCGACAGGGGCCCCAGAGACCCAGTACTTC	CASSFSTGAPETQYF
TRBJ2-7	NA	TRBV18	TGTGCCAGCTCACCACGGGACATAGGGGCCTACGAGCAGTACTTC	CASSPRDIGAYEQYF
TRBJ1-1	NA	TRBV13	TGTGCCAGCAGCTTGGGGATAGCGATGAACACTGAAGCTTTCTTT	CASSLGIAMNTEAFF
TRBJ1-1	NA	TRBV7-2	TGTGCCAGCACCCGTGTGGGGGGTGGGAACACTGAAGCTTTCTTT	CASTRVGGGNTEAFF
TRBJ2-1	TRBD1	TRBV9	TGTGCCAGCAGCGCAAATAGGGACAGGGCCTGGGATGAGCAGTTCTTC	CASSANRDRAWDEQFF
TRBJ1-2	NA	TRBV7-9	TGTGCCAGCAGCTTGGCCGTTTCCTATGGCTACACCTTC	CASSLAVSYGYTF
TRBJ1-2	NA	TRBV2	TGTGCCAGCAGGGCGTCATCGGGACTTGGGTATGGCTACACCTTC	CASRASSGLGYGYTF
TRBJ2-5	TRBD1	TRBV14	TGTGCCAGCAGCCCTCGGACAGGGCAGGAGACCCAGTACTTC	CASSPRTGQETQYF
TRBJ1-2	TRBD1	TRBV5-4	TGTGCCAGCAGCTTGGCTTCGGGCAGGGGGCACTATGGCTACACCTTC	CASSLASGRGHYGYTF
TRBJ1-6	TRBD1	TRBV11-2	TGTGCCAGCAGCTCGGGACAGGGCTCCTATAATTCACCCCTCCACTTT	CASSSGQGSYNSPLHF
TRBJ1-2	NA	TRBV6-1	TGTGCCAGCAGTGGCTCAAGCGGGGGGCGCAGCTATGGCTACACCTTC	CASSGSSGGRSYGYTF
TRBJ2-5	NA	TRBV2	TGTGCCAGCAGATTAAACGGGGGCCAAGAGACCCAGTACTTC	CASRLNGGQETQYF
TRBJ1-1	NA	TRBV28	TGTGCCAGCAGTCCCCGGACCGGGGTCTTGTATACTGAAGCTTTCTTT	CASSPRTGVLYTEAFF
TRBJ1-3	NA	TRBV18	TGTGCCAGCTCACCACCGTCCCGGTACAGGGCGTCGGGAAACACCATATATTTT	CASSPPSRYRASGNTIYF
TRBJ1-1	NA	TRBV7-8	TGTGCCAGCAGCTTGGTCCGGGACACTGAAGCTTTCTTT	CASSLVRDTEAFF
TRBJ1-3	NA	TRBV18	TGTGCCAGCTCACCTTACAGGGACGACTCTGGAAACACCATATATTTT	CASSPYRDDSGNTIYF
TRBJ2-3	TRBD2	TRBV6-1	TGTGCCAGCCTGGGACTAAGAGATACGCAGTATTTT	CASLGLRDTQYF
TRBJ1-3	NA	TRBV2	TGTGCCAGTAATTTCGACAACCTCTCTGGAAACACCATATATTTT	CASNFDNLSGNTIYF
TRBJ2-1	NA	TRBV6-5	NA	CASSSSFSTPYNEQFF
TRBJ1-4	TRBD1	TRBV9	TGTGCCAGCAGCCTCAGGGGGAGGAATGAAAAACTGTTTTTT	CASSLRGRNEKLFF
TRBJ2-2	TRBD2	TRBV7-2	TGTGCCAGCAGCTCGCGGGGGGCTAACACCGGGGAGCTGTTTTTT	CASSSRGANTGELFF
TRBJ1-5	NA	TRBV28	TGTTGTACCCGGGACTTTAGCAATCAGCCCCAGCATTTT	CCTRDFSNQPQHF